The T cell receptor (beta chain) described here comes from a study of blood T cell repertoires in COVID-19. About the study: COVID-19 samples, acute and convalescent, were from the United States, Italy and Spain. In each case, the material was cDNA or gDNA derived from T cells, B-cell-depleted T cells, or PBMCs.

There are 14 residues in the CDR3. Germline CDR1 is LGHDT and CDR2 is YNNKEL (reference sequence). V lost 3 bases to trimming and J lost 7 bases, with 13 bases between them. Original methodology: Amplification with reference gene primers provided the estimates of nucleated cell counts. Sequenced by immunoSEQ multiplex PCR; TCRdb stores in-frame clones only, minus some. The DNA gave D and trimming, while V, J and clone size come from that table. The sample holds around 39,000 clones, 80% seen once. The chain is built from TRBV3-1 (or the pseudogene TRBV3-2) and TRBJ2-1, with TRBD1 as a possible D gene (6 bases). Sequenced: peripheral blood. The receptor's source is a woman between 65 and 79 years old with acute or convalescent COVID-19. The CDR3 nucleotides read TGTGCCAGCAGCCAGACAGGTTCGGGGAATGAGCAGTTCTTC. This encodes CASSQTGSGNEQFF.